Described below is a single TCR beta chain sequence and its context. What it recognizes is unknown. V lost 4 bases, J lost 8 bases, and 4 bases stayed unmatched. In germline, CDR1 is GTSNPN, CDR2 SVGIG (reference sequence). The CDR3 is 12 amino acids. The sample is drawn from a study of OX40 agonist ivuxolimab in advanced cancers. Study-wide points: CD4+ and CD8+ T cells in blood underwent clonal expansion by week 6 at 0.1 to 3.0 mg/kg. The authors also found low normalized T-cell clonal expansion in some nonresponders. On average, a greater number of expanded clones characterised CD8+ T cells relative to CD4+.

Assay: immunoSEQ multiplex PCR; the TCRdb copy retains only in-frame clones and omits some. The sample lists more than 85,000 clones; roughly 89% were seen once. This sample comprised CD4+ or CD8+ T cells sorted from blood, obtained in a trial of the OX40 agonist ivuxolimab. The sequence derives from an adult with an advanced solid tumor such as melanoma, head and neck, liver or kidney cancer. The chain carries TRBV30 and TRBJ1-4; 7 bases are a match to TRBD1. The CDR3 reads CAWNRGEEKLFF. CDR3 bases: TGTGCCTGGAACAGGGGCGAAGAAAAACTGTTTTTT.